What follows are 21 T cell receptor beta chains derived from one specimen sequenced in a study of cytomegalovirus exposure and HLA in healthy donors. Both 60 Vbeta primers and 13 Jbeta primers went into the PCR. Here immunoSEQ multiplex PCR was the method, and the copy in TCRdb shows in-frame clones only, minus some. The sample has under 150,000 clones, around 78% seen once. Material for sequencing was PBMCs. Every receptor here comes from a woman in her 40s in good health and CMV-seropositive.

V usage is TRBV6-5 and J usage is TRBJ1-5; TRBD1 might be the D (6 bases). Per the germline V gene, CDR1 is MNHEY and CDR2 is SVGAGI. The CDR3 consists of 14 residues. V was trimmed by 5 bases and J by 7 bases, leaving 15 bases between them. This CDR3 is CASSQQGPEQPQHF. CDR3 bases: TGTGCCAGCAGTCAACAGGGACCAGAGCAGCCCCAGCATTTT.

In nucleotides, the CDR3 is TGTGCCGGCCGTACTAGCGGGACACTCCCGAGGATGGATGAGCAGTTCTTC. It translates to CAGRTSGTLPRMDEQFF. J is TRBJ2-1 and V is TRBV30, with 10 positions matching TRBD2. The CDR3 totals 17 residues. J lost 8 bases, V lost 8 bases, and 21 bases had no gene match. Germline CDR1 GTSNPN, CDR2 SVGIG (reference sequence).

The chain uses TRBV29-1 and TRBJ2-3, with 9 bases identical to TRBD2. The CDR3 is 16 amino acids. Looked up from germline, CDR1 is SQVTM and CDR2 is ANQGSEA. Trimming took 1 base from V and 1 from J; bases not matched to a gene: 6. In DNA, the CDR3 is TGCAGCGTTGAAGGGTTGACTAGCGGACGCACAGATACGCAGTATTTT. It specifies CSVEGLTSGRTDTQYF.

In this sample, this clone turned up once. The chain combines TRBV5-1 with TRBJ2-7; 8 nucleotides align to TRBD2. Germline CDR1 SGHRS, CDR2 YFSETQ. V was clipped by 5 bases and J by 0 bases; unmatched bases: 19. The CDR3 contains 19 residues. The CDR3 region is CASRSAGGTGTRTSYEQYF. The CDR3, as DNA: TGCGCCAGCAGATCCGCGGGGGGCACGGGAACTAGAACCTCCTACGAGCAGTACTTC.

The chain employs TRBV5-1 and TRBJ2-7; 10 positions match TRBD1. V gave up 3 bases and J gave up 6 bases; unmatched junction bases: 6. CDR1 is SGHRS and CDR2 is YFSETQ in the germline V gene. The CDR3 runs 14 residues. CDR3 DNA sequence: TGCGCCAGCAGCTCCGGACAGGGGGAGGTCGAGCAGTACTTC. Translation: CASSSGQGEVEQYF.

The chain combines TRBV6-1 with TRBJ2-2; D is uncertain. The CDR3 has 14 amino acids. Germline V gene lookup returns CDR1 MNHNS and CDR2 SASEGT. The V gene lost 6 bases and the J gene lost 2 bases, with 10 bases spanning the gap. Here the CDR3 reads CASSFLLNTGELFF. DNA of the CDR3: TGTGCCAGCAGCTTCCTCCTAAACACCGGGGAGCTGTTTTTT.

Here the CDR3 reads CASSVVPDHRDKYEQYF. As DNA, the CDR3 is TGTGCCAGCAGCGTAGTTCCTGATCACAGAGATAAGTACGAGCAGTACTTC. V is TRBV9 and J is TRBJ2-7; D gene uncertain. The CDR3 is 17 residues long. Looked up from germline, CDR1 is SGDLS and CDR2 is YYNGEE. V was cut by 0 bases and J by 4 bases, with 20 bases left in between.

V is TRBV29-1 and J is TRBJ1-1, with D perhaps matching TRBD1 (6 bases). Trimming left V 7 bases short and J 5 bases short, with 14 bases between. The CDR3 is 12 residues long. The germline gives CDR1 SQVTM, CDR2 ANQGSEA. The CDR3 protein is CSADRLGTEAFF. In nucleotides, the CDR3 is TGCAGCGCCGACAGGCTGGGGACTGAAGCTTTCTTT.

The chain joins TRBV30 to TRBJ2-2, with TRBD2 matching 12 bases. The germline CDR1 and CDR2 sequences are GTSNPN and SVGIG (reference sequence). V gave up 2 bases and J gave up 5 bases; unmatched junction bases: 6. The CDR3 length is 16 residues. The CDR3 protein is CAWSPGLAGLTGELFF. CDR3 nucleotide sequence: TGTGCCTGGAGTCCGGGACTAGCGGGCCTTACCGGGGAGCTGTTTTTT.

The CDR3 coding sequence is TGTGCCAGCAAAGCTAGCGGGAGTTCTTACGAGCAGTACTTC. It is translated as CASKASGSSYEQYF. The chain carries TRBV27 and TRBJ2-5; 10 bases are shared with TRBD2. The DNA matches TRBJ2-7 better at its end, which makes the J call doubtful. In germline, CDR1 is MNHEY, CDR2 SMNVEV (reference sequence). The CDR3 has 14 amino acids.

This clone was observed a single time. This chain links TRBV20-1 with TRBJ2-1; no definite D call. V was cut by 4 bases and J by 7 bases, with 8 bases left in between. The CDR3 loop spans 11 amino acids. Germline V lookup: CDR1 DFQATT, CDR2 SNEGSKA (reference sequence). The CDR3 sequence: CSAISGNEQFF. The CDR3 DNA reads as TGCAGTGCTATCTCCGGGAATGAGCAGTTCTTC.

This clone has just a few counts. The rearrangement joins TRBV10-3 to TRBJ2-1; 8 bases are shared with TRBD1. CDR1 and CDR2 (germline): ENHRY, SYGVKD. The CDR3 totals 17 residues. V gave up 5 bases and J gave up 4 bases; unmatched junction bases: 13. The CDR3 spells CAISNDRGQSPYNEQFF. CDR3 DNA sequence: TGTGCCATCAGTAACGACAGGGGTCAATCCCCATACAATGAGCAGTTCTTC.

The rearrangement joins TRBV27 to TRBJ2-7; a weak D match, TRBD1 (5 bases). Trimming took off 6 bases at V and 0 bases at J, with 12 bases between the two ends. The germline V gene has CDR1 MNHEY and CDR2 SMNVEV (reference sequence). This CDR3 spans 14 amino acids. DNA for the CDR3: TGTGCCAGCAGAAAACAGGTGTCCTCCTACGAGCAGTACTTC. Translating gives CASRKQVSSYEQYF.

The V call is TRBV6-1, the J call TRBJ2-2; 11 nucleotides agree with TRBD2. Germline V gives CDR1 MNHNS, CDR2 SASEGT. The CDR3 has 17 amino acids. V shed 4 bases, J shed 6 bases, and the junction held 10 bases outside the gene matches. The CDR3 protein is CASSGDSGRAISGELFF. Here the CDR3 DNA reads TGTGCCAGCAGTGGAGATAGCGGGAGGGCCATCTCCGGGGAGCTGTTTTTT.

J is TRBJ2-1 and V is TRBV11-2; 10 bases fit TRBD2. The germline V gene encodes CDR1 SGHAT and CDR2 FQNNGV. The CDR3 extends over 18 amino acids. V was pared by 3 bases and J by 1 base, with 9 bases of the junction left unmatched. The CDR3 region has the DNA TGTGCCAGCAGCTTGGTCGGACTAGCGGATCCATCCTACAATGAGCAGTTCTTC. This codes for CASSLVGLADPSYNEQFF.

This clone was counted between two and nine times. The chain couples TRBV5-1 to TRBJ2-1; TRBD1 is a possible D gene (5 bases). Trimming shortened V by 0 bases and J by 3 bases, and 7 bases separated the two germline ends. The CDR3 spans 14 residues. The germline gives CDR1 SGHRS, CDR2 YFSETQ. CDR3: CASSLADSYNEQFF. The CDR3 DNA reads TGCGCCAGCAGCTTGGCCGACAGCTACAATGAGCAGTTCTTC.

This chain uses TRBV7-9 with TRBJ2-3, with 13 bases identical to TRBD2. This CDR3 contains 15 residues. After removal of 5 bases from V and 1 base from J, the junction contained 0 bases not matched to a gene. CDR1 is SEHNR and CDR2 is FQNEAQ in the germline V gene (reference sequence). The CDR3 loop reads CASSGLAGGTDTQYF. Written as DNA, the CDR3 is TGTGCCAGCAGCGGACTAGCGGGGGGCACAGATACGCAGTATTTT.

The J gene is TRBJ2-2, the V gene TRBV7-2; 8 positions agree with TRBD2. Per germline, CDR1 SGHTA and CDR2 FQGNSA. CDR3 length: 16 residues. The V gene end was trimmed by 4 bases and the J gene end by 7 bases; junction bases not matched to a gene: 11. This CDR3 reads CASSSGLAVGVGELFF. The CDR3 DNA follows: TGTGCCAGCAGCTCCGGACTAGCTGTCGGTGTCGGGGAGCTGTTTTTT.

Turning to this clone: The sample contains more than one DNA sequence encoding this CDR3. This chain uses TRBV7-3 with TRBJ1-1; D is undetermined. Deletions cut 0 bases from V and 5 bases from J, with 7 bases between. The CDR3 is 13 residues long. Germline V gene sequence: CDR1 SGHTA, CDR2 FQGTGA. DNA for the CDR3: TGTGCCAGCAGCTTAACGCCGAGGACTGAAGCTTTCTTT. Its translation is CASSLTPRTEAFF.

The chain is built from TRBV30 and TRBJ1-2; 8 bases fit TRBD1. The CDR3 covers 14 residues. With 7 bases clipped from V and 4 bases from J, the junction kept 11 bases outside the gene matches. CDR1 GTSNPN and CDR2 SVGIG come from the germline V gene (reference sequence). CDR3 DNA: TGTGCCTTAGAGCAGGGGGCGCACGGCTATGGCTACACCTTC. As protein: CALEQGAHGYGYTF.

Only one count was recorded for this clone. J is TRBJ2-2 and V is TRBV11-2; 7 nucleotides agree with TRBD2. Germline CDR1 reads SGHAT; CDR2 reads FQNNGV. There are 16 residues in the CDR3. V dropped 1 base and J dropped 5; count of bases not matched to a gene: 7. The CDR3: CASSLGGGSRTGELFF. CDR3 in DNA: TGTGCCAGCAGCTTAGGGGGCGGGAGCAGGACCGGGGAGCTGTTTTTT.